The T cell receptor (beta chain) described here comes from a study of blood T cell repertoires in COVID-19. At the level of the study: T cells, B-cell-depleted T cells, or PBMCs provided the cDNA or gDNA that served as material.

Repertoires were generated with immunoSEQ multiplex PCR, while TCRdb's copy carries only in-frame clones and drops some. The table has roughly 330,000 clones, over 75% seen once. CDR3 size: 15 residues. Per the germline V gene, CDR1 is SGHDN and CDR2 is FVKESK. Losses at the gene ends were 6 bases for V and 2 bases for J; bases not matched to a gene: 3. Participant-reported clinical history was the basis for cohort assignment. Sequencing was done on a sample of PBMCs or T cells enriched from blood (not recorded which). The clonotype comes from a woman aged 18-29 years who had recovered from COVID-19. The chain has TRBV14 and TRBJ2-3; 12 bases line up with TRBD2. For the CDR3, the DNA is TGTGCCAGCAGTAGGACTAGCGGGGTCACAGATACGCAGTATTTT. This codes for CASSRTSGVTDTQYF.